Listed below are T cell receptor beta chains from one sample, sequenced in a study of blood T cell repertoires in COVID-19. Assay used: immunoSEQ multiplex PCR; TCRdb lists only in-frame clones, some missing. Counted here are about 120,000 clones, more than 80% occurring once; the ten biggest clones make up approximately 27%. Sequenced: peripheral blood. The receptor set was obtained from a man between 65 and 85 years old with active or convalescent COVID-19. The CDR3 runs from the conserved cysteine through the conserved F or W. Fields, in order: V gene, D gene, CDR3 protein. The D gene is left open where the match is weak.

TRBV28 . CASGKRVPETQYF
TRBV5-5 . CASSATVLTYEQYF
TRBV18 TRBD1 CASSPFDRVASNEQYF
TRBV2 . CASSEEGYYGYTF
TRBV19 TRBD1 CASSRDSNEQFF
TRBV28 TRBD1 CASSFQGGLEAFF
TRBV6-1 . CASSEKTSGPWPYNEQFF
TRBV18 . CASSPSPDRAGTQYF
TRBV6-5 TRBD2 CASRLAGAGEQFF
TRBV5-1 . CASSLADFSGNTIYF
TRBV19 TRBD1 CASSNPGRGSSYEQYF
TRBV27 . CASSPLPGGTYEQYF
TRBV6-5 TRBD1 CASSSGQGLDSYEQYF
TRBV28 TRBD1 CASSIHTGAAYEQYF
TRBV12-3/TRBV12-4 . CASSFEGRQPQHF
TRBV5-1 TRBD1 CASRSGTGRTEAFF
TRBV11-3 TRBD2 CASSLGGRAPDTQYF
TRBV6-5 . CASSLEGKGYGYTF
TRBV3-1/TRBV3-2 . CASSQDRGSPPDTQYF
TRBV27 . CASRPTGRYQETQYF